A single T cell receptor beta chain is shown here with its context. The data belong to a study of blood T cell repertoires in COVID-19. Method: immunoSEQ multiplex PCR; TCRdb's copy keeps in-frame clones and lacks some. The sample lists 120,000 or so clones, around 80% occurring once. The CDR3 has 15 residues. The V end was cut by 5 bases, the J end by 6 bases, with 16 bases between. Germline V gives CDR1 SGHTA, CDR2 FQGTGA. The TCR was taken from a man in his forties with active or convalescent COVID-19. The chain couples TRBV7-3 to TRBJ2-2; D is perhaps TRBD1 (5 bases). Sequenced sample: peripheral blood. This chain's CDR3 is CASSREPGIAGELFF. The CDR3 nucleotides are TGTGCCAGCAGCCGAGAGCCAGGGATAGCCGGGGAGCTGTTTTTT.